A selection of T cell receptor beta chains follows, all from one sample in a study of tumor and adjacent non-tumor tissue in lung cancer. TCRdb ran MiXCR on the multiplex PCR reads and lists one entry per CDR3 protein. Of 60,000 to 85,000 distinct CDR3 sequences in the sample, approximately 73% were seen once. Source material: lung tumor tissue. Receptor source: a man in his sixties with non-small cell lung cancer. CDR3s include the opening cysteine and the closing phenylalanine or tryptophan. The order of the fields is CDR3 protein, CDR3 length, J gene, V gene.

CDR3: CSTCGLAGYNEQFF; length: 14; J: TRBJ2-1; V: TRBV20-1
CDR3: CSDREGQGTNEAFF; length: 14; J: TRBJ1-1; V: TRBV20-1
CDR3: CASSPSGSSDTQYF; length: 14; J: TRBJ2-3; V: TRBV9
CDR3: CASGYPPLGGADQPQHF; length: 17; J: TRBJ1-5; V: TRBV6-6
CDR3: CCATSGSSSYGQYF; length: 14; J: TRBJ2-7; V: TRBV20-1
CDR3: CSARKQGDEHYF; length: 12; J: TRBJ2-7; V: TRBV20-1
CDR3: CIAPGKGAFGTDTPYF; length: 16; J: TRBJ2-3; V: TRBV20-1
CDR3: CANSLIARGPYNEQFF; length: 16; J: TRBJ2-1; V: TRBV5-4
CDR3: CSVEAGVQETQYF; length: 13; J: TRBJ2-5; V: TRBV29-1
CDR3: CASSQVGAYTEAFF; length: 14; J: TRBJ1-1; V: TRBV4-3
CDR3: CASSLMGNQPQHF; length: 13; J: TRBJ1-5; V: TRBV6-2/TRBV6-3
CDR3: CASSHGQGGNQPQQF; length: 15; J: TRBJ1-5; V: TRBV6-5
CDR3: CTARDRTGSGENYNEQFF; length: 18; J: TRBJ2-1; V: TRBV20-1
CDR3: CSVESGATGTDTQYF; length: 15; J: TRBJ2-3; V: TRBV29-1
CDR3: CSARDWARISYNEQFF; length: 16; J: TRBJ2-1; V: TRBV20-1
CDR3: CASSLGVQANEKLFF; length: 15; J: TRBJ1-4; V: TRBV5-1
CDR3: CASSVAETAQAGFTF; length: 15; J: TRBJ1-2; V: TRBV9
CDR3: CASRFRDSENSPLRF; length: 15; J: TRBJ1-6; V: TRBV12-3/TRBV12-4
CDR3: CASNPGDTQYF; length: 11; J: TRBJ2-3; V: TRBV11-1
CDR3: CASSSGEGLGSDTQYF; length: 16; J: TRBJ2-3; V: TRBV5-4
CDR3: CASSQTTTGGHYNEQFF; length: 17; J: TRBJ2-1; V: TRBV5-6